This TCR beta chain was captured in a study of post-analysis software for immune sequencing data. Unique molecular identifiers were present in the TCR beta cDNA libraries. TCRdb re-derived calls from the PCR reads in MiXCR, one entry per CDR3 protein. Of under 900,000 distinct CDR3 sequences in the sample, roughly 58% were seen once. Only a few counts were recorded for this clonotype. Specimen: blood. The origin of this receptor is a girl between 10 and 17 years old with multiple sclerosis.

The CDR3 is CSAYDPHNEQYF. In nucleotides, the CDR3 is TGCAGTGCTTACGATCCCCACAATGAGCAGTACTTC. V is TRBV20-1 and J is TRBJ2-5; D remains ambiguous. V lost 5 bases and J 11 bases, leaving 18 bases between the germline ends. CDR3 length: 12 amino acids. Germline V gene data show CDR1 as DFQATT and CDR2 as SNEGSKA (reference sequence).